Following are 8 T cell receptor beta chains from one sample sequenced in a study of blood T cell repertoires in COVID-19. Here immunoSEQ multiplex PCR was the method, and the copy in TCRdb shows in-frame clones only, minus some. The table has a few hundred thousand clones, roughly 87% seen once. The sequencing input was PBMCs or T cells enriched from blood (not recorded which). Every receptor here comes from a woman aged 30 to 39 who had recovered from COVID-19.

This chain uses TRBV27 with TRBJ2-5; D remains ambiguous. CDR1 and CDR2 from the germline V gene are MNHEY and SMNVEV (reference sequence). The CDR3 runs 12 residues. V lost 0 bases to trimming and J lost 5 bases, with 4 bases between them. The CDR3 reads CASSLSGETQYF. CDR3 nucleotides: TGTGCCAGCAGTTTATCCGGTGAGACCCAGTACTTC.

This rearrangement joins TRBV5-1 to TRBJ2-7; possibly TRBD1 for D (6 bases). CDR3 length equals 15 residues. From germline, CDR1 is SGHRS and CDR2 YFSETQ. V lost 0 bases to trimming and J lost 7 bases, with 17 bases between them. Here the CDR3 DNA reads TGCGCCAGCAGCTTGGTCCCAGCAGGGGTGGGTGAGCAGTACTTC. Encoded protein: CASSLVPAGVGEQYF.

This clone was picked up a small number of times. The gene calls are TRBV6-1 and TRBJ1-6; maybe TRBD1 (6 bases). Per germline, CDR1 MNHNS and CDR2 SASEGT. CDR3 length: 15 amino acids. Trimming took off 0 bases at V and 7 bases at J, with 10 bases between the two ends. In nucleotides, the CDR3 is TGTGCCAGCAGTGAAGCGCAGGGGAAAAATTCACCCCTCCACTTT. Translating gives CASSEAQGKNSPLHF.

This clone showed up just a few times. The rearrangement joins TRBV10-3 to TRBJ1-1; a possible D gene is TRBD1 (5 bases). The CDR3 consists of 14 residues. Between the trimmed V and J ends, which lost 6 bases and 3 bases, there was a span of 14 bases. Germline assignment: CDR1 ENHRY and CDR2 SYGVKD. CDR3 amino acids: CAISGHDSYTEAFF. The CDR3, as DNA: TGTGCCATCAGCGGACACGACTCCTACACTGAAGCTTTCTTT.

This clone occurred a few times. The rearrangement uses TRBV29-1 and TRBJ1-2, with TRBD1 matching over 9 bases. The junction had 4 bases not matched to a gene; V was cut back by 3 bases and J by 8 bases. The CDR3 has 12 residues. Germline V gene sequence: CDR1 SQVTM, CDR2 ANQGSEA. For the CDR3, the DNA is TGCAGCGTTGAGGGACAGGGTAAAGGCTACACCTTC. It yields the protein CSVEGQGKGYTF.

The chain has TRBV11-3 and TRBJ2-2; D is possibly TRBD2 (7 bases). The germline V gene has CDR1 SGHNT and CDR2 YENEEA. The CDR3 runs 15 residues. With 0 bases removed from V and 4 bases from J, the gap between germline ends came to 9 bases. CDR3: CASSLERGGTGELFF. In DNA form, the CDR3 reads TGTGCCAGCAGCTTAGAAAGGGGGGGCACCGGGGAGCTGTTTTTT.

The V gene is TRBV5-1, the J gene TRBJ2-4; D possibly corresponds to TRBD2 (6 bases). This CDR3 contains 14 residues. CDR1 SGHRS and CDR2 YFSETQ come from the germline V gene. V lost 0 bases, J lost 6 bases, and 10 bases lay in between. The CDR3 is CASSLGREINIQYF. CDR3 bases: TGCGCCAGCAGCTTGGGGCGGGAAATAAACATTCAGTACTTC. The full variable domain, its missing parts supplied by reference TRBV5-1 and TRBJ2-4, is KAGVTQTPRYLIKTRGQQVTLSCSPISGHRSVSWYQQTPGQGLQFLFEYFSETQRNKGNFPGRFSGRQFSNSRSEMNVSTLELGDSALYLCASSLGREINIQYFGAGTRLSVL.

V is TRBV5-1 and J is TRBJ1-2; a possible D gene is TRBD1 (6 bases). Germline V gene lookup returns CDR1 SGHRS and CDR2 YFSETQ. The CDR3 is 14 residues long. V was pared by 2 bases and J by 1 base, with 9 bases between. In DNA form, the CDR3 reads TGCGCCAGCAGCTTCGTGGACAGTAACTATGGCTACACCTTC. Protein: CASSFVDSNYGYTF.